Listed below are T cell receptor beta chains from one sample, sequenced in a study of shared clonotypes between healthy human individuals. TCRdb's copy holds only in-frame clones and misses some; the assay was immunoSEQ multiplex PCR. The data show over a million clones, about 96% seen once. Sequencing was carried out using naive CD4+ T cells sorted from blood. All receptors come from a man aged 25 to 45 in good health. Both conserved end residues are part of each CDR3. The D gene is left open where the match is weak. Not every row has a clone size; where given, it reads once, few, many or a size class.

once	TRBV2	-	TRBJ1-5	CASCAGNQPQHF	TGTGCCAGCTGTGCTGGGAATCAGCCCCAGCATTTT
-	TRBV18	-	TRBJ2-7	CASSPLRAYEQYF	TGTGCCAGCTCACCCCTGCGGGCCTACGAGCAGTACTTC
-	TRBV27	-	TRBJ2-2	CASSFLASITGELFF	TGTGCCAGCAGTTTTCTCGCGTCAATCACCGGGGAGCTGTTTTTT
-	TRBV28	-	TRBJ1-5	CASGGPGGNQPQHF	TGTGCCAGCGGGGGGCCGGGAGGCAATCAGCCCCAGCATTTT
-	TRBV5-1	-	TRBJ2-1	CASSSGPGWDEQFF	TGCGCCAGCAGCTCGGGGCCAGGGTGGGATGAGCAGTTCTTC
once	TRBV10-3	-	TRBJ2-2	CAISEKETGELFF	TGTGCCATCAGTGAGAAAGAGACCGGGGAGCTGTTTTTT
-	TRBV9	-	TRBJ2-3	CASSVDDARLSTDTQYF	TGTGCCAGCAGCGTAGATGATGCGAGATTGAGCACAGATACGCAGTATTTT
-	TRBV15	-	TRBJ2-3	CATSRRQTSTDTQYF	TGTGCCACCAGCAGGAGACAGACCAGCACAGATACGCAGTATTTT
once	TRBV5-6	-	TRBJ1-4	CASSLYQGNEKLFF	TGTGCCAGCAGCTTGTATCAGGGTAATGAAAAACTGTTTTTT
-	TRBV13	-	TRBJ2-7	CASSSRREQYF	TGTGCCAGCAGCTCGAGACGTGAGCAGTACTTC
-	TRBV18	-	TRBJ2-7	CASSPIKATHYEQYF	TGTGCCAGCTCACCGATTAAGGCGACCCACTACGAGCAGTACTTC
-	TRBV6-6	-	TRBJ1-5	CASRVNQPQHF	TGTGCCAGCCGCGTAAATCAGCCCCAGCATTTT
-	TRBV18	-	TRBJ2-7	CASSPDSSYEQYF	TGTGCCAGCTCACCCGACAGTTCCTACGAGCAGTACTTC
-	TRBV7-9	-	TRBJ2-7	CASSLADAYEQYF	TGTGCCAGCAGCTTAGCGGACGCCTACGAGCAGTACTTC
once	TRBV6-5	TRBD1	TRBJ1-1	CASSYPGTENTEAFF	TGTGCCAGCAGTTACCCCGGGACAGAGAACACTGAAGCTTTCTTT
-	TRBV6-1	-	TRBJ2-5	CASSVQLQETQYF	TGTGCCAGCAGTGTACAGTTACAAGAGACCCAGTACTTC
-	TRBV7-2	-	TRBJ2-4	CASSRGQLGNIQYF	TGTGCCAGCAGTAGAGGACAGCTCGGAAACATTCAGTACTTC
-	TRBV7-2	-	TRBJ1-5	CASSLASDRNQPQHF	TGTGCCAGCAGCTTAGCCTCGGACCGGAATCAGCCCCAGCATTTT
-	TRBV5-4	-	TRBJ2-5	CASTKWGERETQYF	TGTGCCAGCACCAAGTGGGGGGAGAGGGAGACCCAGTACTTC
-	TRBV28	-	TRBJ1-5	CASSGDILSNQPQHF	TGTGCCAGCAGTGGGGACATTCTTAGCAATCAGCCCCAGCATTTT
-	TRBV6-1	TRBD2	TRBJ2-1	CASSEAGGPYNEQFF	TGTGCCAGCAGTGAAGCGGGAGGGCCCTACAATGAGCAGTTCTTC
-	TRBV7-6	-	TRBJ2-1	CASSSNQGLDSWDEQFF	TGTGCCAGCAGCTCCAACCAGGGTCTCGATAGTTGGGATGAGCAGTTCTTC
-	TRBV2	-	TRBJ2-7	CASSLGGTLSYEQYF	TGTGCCAGCTCCCTGGGCGGGACTCTCTCCTACGAGCAGTACTTC
-	TRBV5-1	-	TRBJ2-7	CASSLGLERRAYEQYF	TGCGCCAGCAGCTTGGGATTAGAGCGGAGGGCTTACGAGCAGTACTTC
-	TRBV29-1	-	TRBJ2-4	CSALRGENIQYF	TGCAGCGCCCTCAGGGGTGAAAACATTCAGTACTTC